This passage covers 12 T cell receptor beta chains from one sample sequenced in a study of T cell responses to AZD1222 COVID-19 vaccine. Data came from immunoSEQ multiplex PCR; TCRdb stores just in-frame clones and leaves some out. The sample shows 100,000 to 150,000 clones, roughly 89% of them seen only once. Sample: peripheral blood, taken on day 0 of AZD1222 vaccination. Source of these receptors: an adult in good health.

V usage is TRBV6-4 and J usage is TRBJ2-2; D remains ambiguous. CDR3 length: 9 residues. CDR1 is MRHNA, CDR2 SNTAGT, per germline. Deletions cut 8 bases from V and 11 bases from J, with 6 bases between. The CDR3 region is CASRRELFF. The CDR3 region has the DNA TGTGCCAGCCGCCGAGAGCTGTTTTTT.

The chain uses TRBV3-1 (or the pseudogene TRBV3-2) and TRBJ2-7; weak D call: TRBD1 (6 bases). V was pared by 2 bases and J by 3 bases, with 8 bases between. The CDR3 is 13 amino acids. The germline gives CDR1 LGHDT, CDR2 YNNKEL (reference sequence). CDR3 in DNA: TGTGCCAGCAGCCAACAACAGGGCTACGAGCAGTACTTC. Protein sequence: CASSQQQGYEQYF.

The chain uses TRBV27 and TRBJ1-1, with 8 bases aligning to TRBD1. Trimming removed 8 bases from V and 3 bases from J; junction bases left unmatched: 8. Per germline, CDR1 MNHEY and CDR2 SMNVEV (reference sequence). This CDR3 spans 14 amino acids. The CDR3 coding sequence is TGTGCCAGCCTGGCAGGGGGCAAGGACACTGAAGCTTTCTTT. Encoded protein: CASLAGGKDTEAFF.

This clone was counted between two and nine times. The V gene is TRBV5-6, the J gene TRBJ1-2, with no clear D. V dropped 2 bases and J dropped 5 bases, with 7 bases sitting between them. The CDR3 has 12 amino acids. Germline V gives CDR1 SGHDT, CDR2 YYEEEE. CDR3 nucleotide sequence: TGTGCCAGCAGCTTACGGGCTTATGGCTACACCTTC. Encoded protein: CASSLRAYGYTF.

The V gene is TRBV2, the J gene TRBJ2-7; D is perhaps TRBD2 (7 bases). Per the germline V gene, CDR1 is SNHLY and CDR2 is FYNNEI. The CDR3 has 14 residues. Trimming took 1 base from V and 6 from J, leaving 13 bases between them. CDR3 nucleotides: TGTGCCAGCAGTGAAGTCGGGGGGCTTACCGAGCAGTACTTC. Translation: CASSEVGGLTEQYF.

This clone has a single count. The chain couples TRBV3-1 (or the pseudogene TRBV3-2) to TRBJ1-2; D might be TRBD1 (6 bases). Germline CDR1 reads LGHDT; CDR2 reads YNNKEL (reference sequence). The CDR3 consists of 13 residues. The V and J ends lost 5 bases and 1 base respectively, with 8 bases between them. The CDR3: CASSGQLNYGYTF. In DNA, the CDR3 is TGTGCCAGCAGCGGACAGCTTAACTATGGCTACACCTTC.

The chain carries TRBV24-1 and TRBJ2-2; D unclear. The germline CDR1 and CDR2 sequences are KGHDR and SFDVKD. Trimming took 4 bases from V and 7 from J, leaving 6 bases between them. This CDR3 contains 12 residues. The CDR3 DNA reads TGTGCCACCAGTGAGGCCGGCGGGGAGCTGTTTTTT. The encoded protein is CATSEAGGELFF.

The chain recombines TRBV6-5 with TRBJ2-3, with D perhaps matching TRBD2 (6 bases). CDR3 length equals 14 residues. V was trimmed by 8 bases and J by 1 base, leaving 13 bases between them. From germline, CDR1 is MNHEY and CDR2 SVGAGI. CDR3: CASQVGGGTDTQYF. CDR3 DNA sequence: TGTGCCAGCCAAGTGGGAGGTGGCACAGATACGCAGTATTTT.

The J gene is TRBJ2-5, the V gene TRBV20-1; D is ambiguous. CDR3 length: 12 residues. The V gene lost 3 bases and the J gene lost 3 bases, with 8 bases spanning the gap. Germline V lookup: CDR1 DFQATT, CDR2 SNEGSKA (reference sequence). CDR3 sequence reads: CSASLTKETQYF. As DNA, the CDR3 is TGCAGTGCTAGTTTAACTAAAGAGACCCAGTACTTC.

The rearrangement uses TRBV5-1 and TRBJ1-2, with a possible D match to TRBD1 (6 bases). Germline V gene sequence: CDR1 SGHRS, CDR2 YFSETQ. CDR3 size: 14 residues. V was pared by 0 bases and J by 8 bases, with 14 bases between. CDR3 bases: TGCGCCAGCAGCTTGGAAGGGGGTCAGGCGGGCTACACCTTC. It specifies CASSLEGGQAGYTF.

CDR3: CASGFRAGPLVYEQYF. The CDR3 DNA reads as TGTGCTAGTGGTTTTAGGGCGGGGCCTCTCGTCTACGAGCAGTACTTC. The J gene is TRBJ2-7, the V gene TRBV12-5; the D gene is possibly TRBD2 (6 bases). Germline V gives CDR1 LGHNT, CDR2 FRNRAP. V was cut by 3 bases and J by 3 bases, with 18 bases left in between. CDR3 length: 16 amino acids.

This clone was picked up one time. J is TRBJ1-4 and V is TRBV2; D call uncertain. Germline V gene sequence: CDR1 SNHLY, CDR2 FYNNEI. The CDR3 consists of 16 residues. V dropped 4 bases and J dropped 8 bases, with 20 bases sitting between them. The CDR3 DNA reads as TGTGCCAGCAGTGCCGAGTCCCTGATCGTAGGGGAAAAACTGTTTTTT. It yields the protein CASSAESLIVGEKLFF. The full variable domain, with the rest looked up from reference TRBV2 and TRBJ1-4, is EPEVTQTPSHQVTQMGQEVILRCVPISNHLYFYWYRQILGQKVEFLVSFYNNEISEKSEIFDDQFSVERPDGSNFTLKIRSTKLEDSAMYFCASSAESLIVGEKLFFGSGTQLSVL.